The 20 T cell receptor beta chains listed next were all sequenced from one sample in a study of blood T cell repertoires in COVID-19. Libraries were prepared by immunoSEQ multiplex PCR; TCRdb keeps only in-frame clonotypes and omits some of them. The table lists more than 250,000 clones, 75% to 90% of them singletons. The source material was peripheral blood. These receptors were taken from a woman under 40 who had recovered from COVID-19.

The rearrangement links TRBV3-1 (or the pseudogene TRBV3-2) to TRBJ2-3; no firm D call. Germline CDR1 reads LGHDT; CDR2 reads YNNKEL (reference sequence). V lost 1 base and J 1 base, leaving 12 bases between the germline ends. The CDR3 consists of 16 residues. The CDR3 DNA reads TGTGCCAGCAGCCAAGGGCGGATACGTGGCACAGATACGCAGTATTTT. This sequence encodes CASSQGRIRGTDTQYF.

This chain joins TRBV6-5 and TRBJ2-3; 9 bases fit TRBD2. Per the germline V gene, CDR1 is MNHEY and CDR2 is SVGAGI. With 6 bases clipped from V and 5 bases from J, the junction kept 9 bases outside the gene matches. The CDR3 has 15 amino acids. The CDR3 nucleotides are TGTGCCAGCAGCCCCGGGACTAGCCGATTAGATACGCAGTATTTT. As protein: CASSPGTSRLDTQYF.

In this sample, this clone turned up a few times. The chain links TRBV4-1 to TRBJ2-1, with D maybe TRBD2 (5 bases). The CDR3 is 14 amino acids. Germline lookup yields CDR1 MGHRA and CDR2 YSYEKL. Trimming pared 1 base from V and 5 bases from J, leaving 9 bases between. Written as DNA, the CDR3 is TGCGCCAGCAGCCAAGGGGCGGGTAACAATGAGCAGTTCTTC. This translates into CASSQGAGNNEQFF.

This rearrangement joins TRBV3-1 (or the pseudogene TRBV3-2) to TRBJ1-4, with a tentative D call TRBD1 (5 bases). The CDR3 covers 15 residues. The V end was cut by 2 bases, the J end by 2 bases, with 9 bases between. Germline-derived CDR1 and CDR2 are LGHDT and YNNKEL (reference sequence). DNA of the CDR3: TGTGCCAGCAGCCAATGGGGGGTGACTAATGAAAAACTGTTTTTT. Translating gives CASSQWGVTNEKLFF.

This clone occurred a few times. This chain connects TRBV14 to TRBJ2-7; D is perhaps TRBD1 (5 bases). In germline, CDR1 is SGHDN, CDR2 FVKESK. Trimming cost V 2 bases and J 6 bases, with 14 bases left between them. The CDR3 loop spans 14 amino acids. This CDR3 is CASSQYQGAGEQYF. The CDR3 DNA is TGTGCCAGCAGCCAATATCAAGGGGCTGGCGAGCAGTACTTC. The variable domain in full, completed from reference TRBV14 and TRBJ2-7, reads EAGVTQFPSHSVIEKGQTVTLRCDPISGHDNLYWYRRVMGKEIKFLLHFVKESKQDESGMPNNRFLAERTGGTYSTLKVQPAELEDSGVYFCASSQYQGAGEQYFGPGTRLTVT.

V gene TRBV7-9 combines with J gene TRBJ1-2; TRBD1 aligns across 8 bases. The CDR3 is made up of 14 amino acids. Trimming cost V 6 bases and J 4 bases; bases outside gene matches: 7. Per germline, CDR1 SEHNR and CDR2 FQNEAQ (reference sequence). DNA of the CDR3: TGTGCCAGCAGGAAATTGACAGGGGCCTATGGCTACACCTTC. This gives the protein CASRKLTGAYGYTF.

The chain is built from TRBV27 and TRBJ1-5; tentatively, D is TRBD1 (5 bases). Trimming stripped 8 bases from V and 4 bases from J, with 18 bases between. Germline lookup yields CDR1 MNHEY and CDR2 SMNVEV (reference sequence). This CDR3 contains 15 residues. CDR3 protein: CASGLTGGKNQPQHF. In DNA, the CDR3 is TGTGCCAGCGGACTAACAGGAGGGAAGAATCAGCCCCAGCATTTT.

The chain recombines TRBV7-9 with TRBJ1-2; possibly TRBD1 for D (6 bases). The CDR3 sequence is 18 residues long. V was pared by 5 bases and J by 3 bases, with 25 bases between. Germline V gene data show CDR1 as SEHNR and CDR2 as FQNEAQ (reference sequence). The CDR3 nucleotides are TGTGCCAGCAGCATATATCCCGGGACATCAACGAAGGACTATGGCTACACCTTC. This codes for CASSIYPGTSTKDYGYTF. The complete variable domain, with remaining parts taken from reference TRBV7-9 and TRBJ1-2, reads DTGVSQNPRHKITKRGQNVTFRCDPISEHNRLYWYRQTLGQGPEFLTYFQNEAQLEKSRLLSDRFSAERPKGSFSTLEIQRTEQGDSAMYLCASSIYPGTSTKDYGYTFGSGTRLTVV.

The chain's CDR3 is CASSTSGRQTQYF. The CDR3 DNA is TGTGCCAGCAGTACTAGCGGGAGGCAGACCCAGTACTTC. This rearrangement joins TRBV5-6 to TRBJ2-5, with TRBD2 matching over 12 bases. The V and J ends lost 5 bases and 6 bases, in that order; junction bases with no gene match: 2. There are 13 residues in the CDR3. Looked up from germline, CDR1 is SGHDT and CDR2 is YYEEEE. Combining the CDR3 with reference TRBV5-6 and TRBJ2-5 gives the whole variable domain DAGVTQSPTHLIKTRGQQVTLRCSPKSGHDTVSWYQQALGQGPQFIFQYYEEEERQRGNFPDRFSGHQFPNYSSELNVNALLLGDSALYLCASSTSGRQTQYFGPGTRLLVL.

V and J are TRBV6-5 and TRBJ1-1; D not certain. This CDR3 is built from 16 residues. Between the trimmed V and J ends, which lost 3 bases and 1 base, there was a span of 15 bases. The V gene's germline CDR1 is MNHEY and CDR2 SVGAGI. The CDR3 DNA reads TGTGCCAGCAGTTATTTTGTTACAGCTCAGAACACTGAAGCTTTCTTT. It translates to CASSYFVTAQNTEAFF.

This chain connects TRBV10-1 to TRBJ2-1; TRBD1 might be the D (5 bases). CDR3 length: 14 residues. V dropped 0 bases and J dropped 5 bases, with 8 bases sitting between them. The germline V gene encodes CDR1 WNHNN and CDR2 SYGVQD (reference sequence). This CDR3 reads CASSESQGNNEQFF. DNA for the CDR3: TGCGCCAGCAGTGAGTCCCAGGGAAACAATGAGCAGTTCTTC.

The sample holds a few counts of this clone. The V gene is TRBV6-5, the J gene TRBJ1-2; no definite D call. The V end lost 6 bases, the J end lost 0 bases, and 11 bases lay between the germline ends. The germline gives CDR1 MNHEY, CDR2 SVGAGI. The CDR3 has 14 amino acids. CDR3 residues: CASSRSSPNYGYTF. The CDR3 region has the DNA TGTGCCAGCAGCAGATCCTCCCCTAACTATGGCTACACCTTC.

This chain joins TRBV12-5 and TRBJ2-4; D possibly corresponds to TRBD2 (5 bases). V lost 0 bases and J lost 2, with 11 bases in between. The germline gives CDR1 LGHNT, CDR2 FRNRAP. The CDR3 covers 16 residues. CDR3 protein: CASGLVRRDPKNIQYF. In DNA, the CDR3 is TGTGCTAGTGGTTTGGTACGTCGGGATCCCAAAAACATTCAGTACTTC.

The rearrangement links TRBV11-3 to TRBJ2-1; TRBD2 matches 7 bases. The germline gives CDR1 SGHNT, CDR2 YENEEA. The CDR3 runs 15 residues. Losses at the gene ends were 3 bases for V and 2 bases for J; bases not matched to a gene: 4. CDR3 in DNA: TGTGCCAGCAGCTTTGGGCTAGCGGCCTACAATGAGCAGTTCTTC. Protein sequence: CASSFGLAAYNEQFF. Full variable domain (outside the CDR3, taken from reference TRBV11-3 and TRBJ2-1): EAGVVQSPRYKIIEKKQPVAFWCNPISGHNTLYWYLQNLGQGPELLIRYENEEAVDDSQLPKDRFSAERLKGVDSTLKIQPAELGDSAVYLCASSFGLAAYNEQFFGPGTRLTVL.

V usage is TRBV3-1 (or the pseudogene TRBV3-2) and J usage is TRBJ1-2; D uncertain. Germline loops: CDR1 LGHDT, CDR2 YNNKEL (reference sequence). The CDR3 sequence is 12 residues long. V was shortened by 2 bases and J by 7 bases, with 8 bases between the two germline ends. The CDR3 loop reads CASSQTEGGYTF. Here the CDR3 DNA reads TGTGCCAGCAGCCAAACAGAGGGTGGCTACACCTTC.

V gene TRBV12-5 combines with J gene TRBJ2-1; D unresolved. CDR3 length equals 13 residues. Trimming took off 6 bases at V and 6 bases at J, with 12 bases between the two ends. The germline gives CDR1 LGHNT, CDR2 FRNRAP. The CDR3 protein is CASGPTGGNEQFF. In DNA form, the CDR3 reads TGTGCTAGTGGACCAACTGGCGGCAATGAGCAGTTCTTC.

This clone was picked up many times. This sequence joins TRBV10-3 and TRBJ1-3, with D uncertain. Germline CDR1 and CDR2: ENHRY and SYGVKD. There are 13 residues in the CDR3. The V and J ends lost 8 bases and 4 bases respectively, with 12 bases between them. The CDR3 is CAIRESSGNTIYF. DNA of the CDR3: TGTGCCATCCGCGAAAGCTCGGGAAACACCATATATTTT.

This clone came up a few times. CDR3 sequence (DNA): TGTGCCAGCAGGCATAGCCTCACCGGGGAGCTGTTTTTT. It yields the protein CASRHSLTGELFF. V is TRBV7-9 and J is TRBJ2-2; no firm D call. This CDR3 comprises 13 residues. CDR1 and CDR2 from the germline V gene are SEHNR and FQNEAQ (reference sequence). Trimming left V 6 bases short and J 4 bases short, with 9 bases between.

This chain uses TRBV6-4 with TRBJ1-2; perhaps TRBD1 as D (6 bases). V dropped 3 bases and J dropped 8 bases, with 16 bases sitting between them. From germline, CDR1 is MRHNA and CDR2 SNTAGT. The CDR3 spans 14 residues. The CDR3 DNA reads TGTGCCAGCAGTGAGGGCAGGGGAACAGACGGCTACACCTTC. Amino acid sequence: CASSEGRGTDGYTF.

The chain employs TRBV5-4 and TRBJ2-1; possibly TRBD2 for D (6 bases). The CDR3 covers 17 residues. V lost 4 bases and J lost 6, with 23 bases in between. Germline CDR1 is SGHNT and CDR2 is YYREEE (reference sequence). The CDR3 DNA is TGTGCCAGCAGCCCCGGCCGGGTCGCGGGATCTTCCAATGAGCAGTTCTTC. It encodes CASSPGRVAGSSNEQFF.